The text below deals with one TCR beta chain. Its antigen is unknown. The data were obtained in a study of beta chain features in type 1 diabetes. Whole-study context: All samples yielded 107,917,701 examined sorted cells. General study findings and limits: A potential influence of HLA type upon TCRB rearrangement remained unresolved herein. There was a possibility that cDNA sequencing over-represented cells with high TCR expression.

cDNA synthesis used the whole RNA isolate, giving expressed TCRB sequences. Produced via immunoSEQ multiplex PCR; TCRdb's table is partial and in-frame only. The sample holds 900,000 or so clones, 17% seen once. What was sequenced was naive CD4+ T cells from blood. The TCR was taken from a woman younger than 35 in good health.

Here the CDR3 DNA reads TGTGCCAGCGCCCGGGACAGGGTGGTGCTCGCCAATCAGCCCCAGCATTTT. Translation gives CASARDRVVLANQPQHF. This chain joins TRBV2 and TRBJ1-5; 9 nucleotides match TRBD1. CDR1 is SNHLY, CDR2 FYNNEI, per germline. The CDR3 spans 17 residues. V lost 8 bases to trimming and J lost 3 bases; unmatched junction nucleotides: 14.